What follows are 12 T cell receptor beta chains derived from one specimen sequenced in a study of STAT3 mutations in large granular lymphocyte leukemia. No antigen is known for these receptors. Study observations and caveats: Every T-LGLL patient had at least one immunodominant TCRbeta clonotype.

TCRdb's table, derived via immunoSEQ multiplex PCR, lists solely in-frame clones and lacks some. The sample has 17,000 or so clones, 84% seen once; the top ten hold over 7.5%. What was sequenced was peripheral blood mononuclear cells. Every receptor here comes from a man in his fifties or sixties with T-cell large granular lymphocyte leukemia. Some clones in this sample may be carry-over from other donors' samples.

The count of this clone is one. The chain couples TRBV4-3 to TRBJ2-1; D ambiguous. V lost 0 bases and J 7 bases, leaving 7 bases between the germline ends. The V gene's germline CDR1 is LGHNA and CDR2 YSLEER. The CDR3 runs to 13 residues. The CDR3 spells CASSQDRVNEQFF. DNA for the CDR3: TGCGCCAGCAGCCAAGATAGGGTGAATGAGCAGTTCTTC.

This clone was seen once. This chain connects TRBV29-1 to TRBJ2-3; D uncertain. Germline CDR1 reads SQVTM; CDR2 reads ANQGSEA. The CDR3 has 13 residues. Trimming took off 7 bases at V and 2 bases at J, with 13 bases between the two ends. CDR3: CSACFQITDTQYF. Here the CDR3 DNA reads TGCAGCGCCTGCTTCCAGATCACAGATACGCAGTATTTT.

The chain carries TRBV27 and TRBJ2-5; weak D call: TRBD1 (6 bases). This CDR3 region has 14 residues. Germline V gene sequence: CDR1 MNHEY, CDR2 SMNVEV (reference sequence). Trimming removed 3 bases from V and 7 bases from J, with 15 bases in between. The CDR3 spells CASSLGPDSATQYF. In DNA form, the CDR3 reads TGTGCCAGCAGTTTGGGTCCGGACAGCGCGACCCAGTACTTC.

The chain links TRBV18 to TRBJ2-2; D is ambiguous. CDR1 is KGHSH and CDR2 is LQKENI in the germline V gene. Trimming left V 3 bases short and J 1 base short, with 6 bases between. This CDR3 has 14 amino acids. The CDR3: CASSPSLNTGELFF. The CDR3 nucleotides are TGTGCCAGCTCACCGTCTCTGAACACCGGGGAGCTGTTTTTT.

The gene calls are TRBV7-9 and TRBJ2-1; 10 bases align to TRBD1. The CDR3 sequence is 15 residues long. The trim removed 3 bases at V and 9 bases at J, leaving 8 bases unmatched. Germline loops: CDR1 SEHNR, CDR2 FQNEAQ (reference sequence). In DNA form, the CDR3 reads TGTGCCAGCAGCTTGACAGGGGGCGCCTGGGGTGAGCAGTTCTTC. The encoded protein is CASSLTGGAWGEQFF.

The V gene is TRBV25-1, the J gene TRBJ2-4, with D tentatively TRBD1 or TRBD2 (5 bases each). Trimming stripped 3 bases from V and 3 bases from J, with 12 bases between. The CDR3 covers 15 residues. Germline-derived CDR1 and CDR2 are MGHDK and SYGVNS. Here the CDR3 reads CASSEGGAGKNIQYF. In DNA form, the CDR3 reads TGTGCCAGCAGTGAGGGTGGGGCGGGCAAAAACATTCAGTACTTC. Variable domain in full (rest from reference TRBV25-1 and TRBJ2-4): EADIYQTPRYLVIGTGKKITLECSQTMGHDKMYWYQQDPGMELHLIHYSYGVNSTEKGDLSSESTVSRIRTEHFPLTLESARPSHTSQYLCASSEGGAGKNIQYFGAGTRLSVL.

The genes are TRBV14 and TRBJ1-2; D perhaps matches TRBD1 (5 bases). Deletions cut 4 bases from V and 8 bases from J, with 17 bases between. CDR1 and CDR2 from the germline V gene are SGHDN and FVKESK. The CDR3 spans 14 residues. The CDR3 protein is CASSPLVGRRGYTF. In DNA, the CDR3 is TGTGCCAGCAGCCCACTTGTGGGGCGGAGGGGCTACACCTTC.

V and J are TRBV2 and TRBJ1-2, with D possibly TRBD1 on 6 matching bases. Germline CDR1 SNHLY, CDR2 FYNNEI. CDR3 length: 14 residues. V dropped 2 bases and J dropped 5 bases, with 12 bases sitting between them. This chain's CDR3 is CASSEQGLEYGYTF. The DNA for the CDR3 is TGTGCCAGCAGTGAACAGGGGCTAGAGTATGGCTACACCTTC.

The chain is built from TRBV4-1 and TRBJ2-3; 12 bases are shared with TRBD2. V was pared by 3 bases and J by 5 bases, with 3 bases of the junction left unmatched. There are 15 residues in the CDR3. The germline V gene encodes CDR1 MGHRA and CDR2 YSYEKL. DNA of the CDR3: TGCGCCAGCAGCCACCTACTAGCGGGAGGAGATACGCAGTATTTT. Translation: CASSHLLAGGDTQYF.

The sample holds one count of this clone. This chain joins TRBV9 and TRBJ1-1; D is perhaps TRBD1 (6 bases). Germline V gene sequence: CDR1 SGDLS, CDR2 YYNGEE. This CDR3 is built from 15 residues. The ends were cut back, 3 bases at V and 0 bases at J, with 12 bases in the middle. CDR3 sequence (DNA): TGTGCCAGCAGCGCCTTTCAGGGGCTGAACACTGAAGCTTTCTTT. Protein: CASSAFQGLNTEAFF.

The chain couples TRBV7-8 to TRBJ1-1, with 7 bases lining up with TRBD1. This CDR3 is 15 amino acids long. Per germline, CDR1 SGHVS and CDR2 FQNEAQ. V gave up 2 bases and J gave up 3 bases; unmatched junction bases: 6. CDR3 nucleotide sequence: TGTGCCAGCAGCTTAAACCCCACAGGGGACACTGAAGCTTTCTTT. Amino acids: CASSLNPTGDTEAFF. Full variable domain (missing parts from reference TRBV7-8 and TRBJ1-1): GAGVSQSPRYKVAKRGQDVALRCDPISGHVSLFWYQQALGQGPEFLTYFQNEAQLDKSGLPSDRFFAERPEGSVSTLKIQRTQQEDSAVYLCASSLNPTGDTEAFFGQGTRLTVV.

The V gene is TRBV6-1, the J gene TRBJ2-7; maybe TRBD1 (6 bases). The CDR3 runs to 14 residues. Germline lookup yields CDR1 MNHNS and CDR2 SASEGT. The V end lost 5 bases, the J end lost 3 bases, and 14 bases lay between the germline ends. CDR3 in amino acids: CASSYPGHIYEQYF. CDR3 sequence (DNA): TGTGCCAGCAGTTATCCGGGACACATCTACGAGCAGTACTTC.